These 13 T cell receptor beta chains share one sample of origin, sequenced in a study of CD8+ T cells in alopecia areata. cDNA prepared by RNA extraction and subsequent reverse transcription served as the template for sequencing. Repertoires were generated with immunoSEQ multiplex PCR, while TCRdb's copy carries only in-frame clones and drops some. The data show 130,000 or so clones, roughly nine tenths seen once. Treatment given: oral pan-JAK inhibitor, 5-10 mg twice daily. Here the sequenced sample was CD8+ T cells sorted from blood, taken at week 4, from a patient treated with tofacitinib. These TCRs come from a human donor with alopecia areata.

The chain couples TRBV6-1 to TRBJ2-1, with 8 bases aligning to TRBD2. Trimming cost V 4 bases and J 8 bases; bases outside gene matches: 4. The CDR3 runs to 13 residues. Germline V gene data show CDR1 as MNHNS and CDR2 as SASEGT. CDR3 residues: CASSGTSKDEQFF. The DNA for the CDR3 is TGTGCCAGCAGTGGGACTAGCAAAGATGAGCAGTTCTTC.

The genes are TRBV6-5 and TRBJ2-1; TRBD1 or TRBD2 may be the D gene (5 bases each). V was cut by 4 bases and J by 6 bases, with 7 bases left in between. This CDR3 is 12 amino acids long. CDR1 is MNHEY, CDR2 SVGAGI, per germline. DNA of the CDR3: TGTGCCAGCAGTTCCGGGGCCAATGAGCAGTTCTTC. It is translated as CASSSGANEQFF.

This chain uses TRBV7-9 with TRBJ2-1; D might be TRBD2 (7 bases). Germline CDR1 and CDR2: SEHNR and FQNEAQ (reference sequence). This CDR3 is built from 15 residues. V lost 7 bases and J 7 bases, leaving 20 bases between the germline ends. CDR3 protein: CASTPGAGDENEQFF. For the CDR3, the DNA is TGTGCCAGCACCCCAGGGGCGGGAGATGAGAATGAGCAGTTCTTC. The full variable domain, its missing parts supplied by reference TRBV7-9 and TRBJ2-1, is DTGVSQNPRHKITKRGQNVTFRCDPISEHNRLYWYRQTLGQGPEFLTYFQNEAQLEKSRLLSDRFSAERPKGSFSTLEIQRTEQGDSAMYLCASTPGAGDENEQFFGPGTRLTVL.

CDR3 sequence reads: CSVAEGDGYGYTF. CDR3 DNA sequence: TGCAGCGTTGCGGAAGGGGACGGCTATGGCTACACCTTC. The chain combines TRBV29-1 with TRBJ1-2, with D perhaps matching TRBD1 (5 bases). The CDR3 length is 13 residues. The germline V and J ends were trimmed by 4 bases and 4 bases, with 13 bases remaining between them. Germline CDR1 is SQVTM and CDR2 is ANQGSEA.

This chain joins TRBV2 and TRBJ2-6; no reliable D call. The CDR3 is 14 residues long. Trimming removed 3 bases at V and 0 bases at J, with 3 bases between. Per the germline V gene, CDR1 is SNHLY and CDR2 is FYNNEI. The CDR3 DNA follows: TGTGCCAGCAGTGATGTCTCTGGGGCCAACGTCCTGACTTTC. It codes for CASSDVSGANVLTF.

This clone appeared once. The CDR3 region is CASSLEGQTLTGAYYGYTF. DNA for the CDR3: TGCGCCAGCAGCTTGGAAGGACAGACATTAACGGGGGCTTACTATGGCTACACCTTC. The rearrangement joins TRBV5-1 to TRBJ1-2; D is perhaps TRBD1 (6 bases). Trimming pared 0 bases from V and 3 bases from J, leaving 24 bases between. CDR1 is SGHRS, CDR2 YFSETQ, per germline. This CDR3 has 19 residues.

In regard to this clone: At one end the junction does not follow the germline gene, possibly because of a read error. CDR3: CASRGDSTIEKLFF. The CDR3 nucleotides are TGTGCCAGCAGGGGGGACAGCACTATTGAAAAACTGTTTTTT. This chain uses TRBV25-1 with TRBJ1-4, with 7 bases that match TRBD1. CDR3 length: 14 residues. Germline V lookup: CDR1 MGHDK, CDR2 SYGVNS.

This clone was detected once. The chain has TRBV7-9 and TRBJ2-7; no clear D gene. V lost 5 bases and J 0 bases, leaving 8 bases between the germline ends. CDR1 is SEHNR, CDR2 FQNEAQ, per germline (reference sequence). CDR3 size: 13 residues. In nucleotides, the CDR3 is TGTGCCAGCAGCCCGTCGGACTCCTACGAGCAGTACTTC. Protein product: CASSPSDSYEQYF.

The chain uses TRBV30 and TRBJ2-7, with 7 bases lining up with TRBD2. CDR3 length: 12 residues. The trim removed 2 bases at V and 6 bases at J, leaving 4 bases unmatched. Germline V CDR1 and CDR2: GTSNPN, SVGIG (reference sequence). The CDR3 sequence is CAWSPTSREQYF. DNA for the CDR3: TGTGCCTGGAGTCCGACTAGCCGCGAGCAGTACTTC. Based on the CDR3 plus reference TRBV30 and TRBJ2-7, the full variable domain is SQTIHQWPATLVQPVGSPLSLECTVEGTSNPNLYWYRQAAGRGLQLLFYSVGIGQISSEVPQNLSASRPQDRQFILSSKKLLLSDSGFYLCAWSPTSREQYFGPGTRLTVT.

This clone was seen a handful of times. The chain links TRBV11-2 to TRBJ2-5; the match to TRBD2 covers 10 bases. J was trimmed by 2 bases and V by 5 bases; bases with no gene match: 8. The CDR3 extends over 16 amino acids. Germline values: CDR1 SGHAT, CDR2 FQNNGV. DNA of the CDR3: TGTGCCAGCAGCCACGGTAGCGGGGGGTCACAAGAGACCCAGTACTTC. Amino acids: CASSHGSGGSQETQYF. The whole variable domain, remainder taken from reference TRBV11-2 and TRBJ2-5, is EAGVAQSPRYKIIEKRQSVAFWCNPISGHATLYWYQQILGQGPKLLIQFQNNGVVDDSQLPKDRFSAERLKGVDSTLKIQPAKLEDSAVYLCASSHGSGGSQETQYFGPGTRLLVL.

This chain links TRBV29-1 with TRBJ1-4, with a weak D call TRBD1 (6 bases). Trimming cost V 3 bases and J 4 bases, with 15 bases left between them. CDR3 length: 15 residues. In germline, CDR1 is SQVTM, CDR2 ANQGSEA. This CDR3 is CSVDPTGNLNEKLFF. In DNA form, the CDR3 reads TGCAGCGTTGACCCTACAGGGAACCTTAATGAAAAACTGTTTTTT.

The CDR3 nucleotides are TGTGCCAGTAGTGTGAAGGGCCATGAGCAGTTCTTC. It is translated as CASSVKGHEQFF. The rearrangement links TRBV19 to TRBJ2-1; D not certain. The germline V gene has CDR1 LNHDA and CDR2 SQIVND (reference sequence). The CDR3 spans 12 residues. Trimming stripped 5 bases from V and 8 bases from J, with 10 bases between.

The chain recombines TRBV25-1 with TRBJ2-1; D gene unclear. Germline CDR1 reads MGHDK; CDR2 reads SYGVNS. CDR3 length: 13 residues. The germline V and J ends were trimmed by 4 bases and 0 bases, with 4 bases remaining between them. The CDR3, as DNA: TGTGCCAGCAGTGGAAGCTCCTACAATGAGCAGTTCTTC. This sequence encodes CASSGSSYNEQFF.